This TCR beta chain came from a study of siplizumab effects on memory and regulatory T cells. Germline lookup yields CDR1 SNHLY and CDR2 FYNNEI. CDR3 length: 13 residues. In its sample, this clone was seen once. No antigen is known for it. Broader study findings: Apparently key alloresponse contributors, naive T cells also seemed more diverse than memory cells. Of the proliferating CD4+ or CD8+ clones, roughly 80-95% lacked a naive or memory phenotype that could be assigned.

Measured with immunoSEQ multiplex PCR; TCRdb has only the in-frame clones, and not every one. There are about 100,000 clones in the sample; around 94% occur only once, and around 1.5% lies in the top ten. V gene TRBV2 combines with J gene TRBJ1-6; the D gene is possibly TRBD1 (5 bases). The source is a human donor in good health. Sequences were obtained from non-Treg CD4+ T cells sorted from blood. The CDR3 loop is CAGGVSYNSPLHF. The CDR3 nucleotides are TGTGCTGGGGGGGTCTCCTATAATTCACCCCTCCACTTT.